These 16 T cell receptor beta chains were all obtained from the same sample, sequenced in a study of a mutant IDH1 vaccine in newly diagnosed glioma. Method: immunoSEQ multiplex PCR; TCRdb's copy keeps in-frame clones and lacks some. The data hold tens of thousands of clones, with almost 65% observed a single time. Time point here: week 47, end of study. The investigators gave 300 ug of mutant IDH1 20-mer peptide in each vaccine dose, together with topical imiquimod. These receptors' antigens are unknown. The sequences come from peripheral blood mononuclear cells (PBMCs), collected from a glioma patient whose treatment included an IDH1 peptide vaccine. These receptors all come from a man aged 35-49 years with glioma. Some clones in this sample may be carry-over from other donors' samples.

This clone was counted only a few times. The rearrangement joins TRBV5-1 to TRBJ1-6; a possible D gene is TRBD1 (5 bases). This CDR3 has 13 amino acids. V lost 5 bases and J 8 bases, leaving 11 bases between the germline ends. Germline CDR1 is SGHRS and CDR2 is YFSETQ. The CDR3 protein is CASSLQGDSPLHF. CDR3 nucleotides: TGCGCCAGCAGTTTGCAGGGCGATTCACCCCTCCACTTT. The complete variable domain, with remaining parts taken from reference TRBV5-1 and TRBJ1-6, reads KAGVTQTPRYLIKTRGQQVTLSCSPISGHRSVSWYQQTPGQGLQFLFEYFSETQRNKGNFPGRFSGRQFSNSRSEMNVSTLELGDSALYLCASSLQGDSPLHFGNGTRLTVT.

The chain is built from TRBV4-1 and TRBJ2-5; D gene unclear. The CDR3 runs to 15 residues. Trimming cost V 0 bases and J 2 bases, with 10 bases left between them. CDR1 is MGHRA and CDR2 is YSYEKL in the germline V gene. In DNA form, the CDR3 reads TGCGCCAGCAGCCAAGATCAGTACAGTCAAGAGACCCAGTACTTC. This encodes CASSQDQYSQETQYF.

The rearrangement uses TRBV4-1 and TRBJ2-2, with 9 bases identical to TRBD2. The V gene end was trimmed by 2 bases and the J gene end by 1 base; junction bases not matched to a gene: 8. The CDR3 consists of 18 residues. Germline V lookup: CDR1 MGHRA, CDR2 YSYEKL. CDR3 sequence reads: CASSQRDFSGGNTGELFF. The CDR3 DNA reads TGCGCCAGCAGCCAAAGGGACTTTAGCGGGGGGAACACCGGGGAGCTGTTTTTT.

The chain couples TRBV13 to TRBJ2-2; 12 nucleotides align to TRBD2. The CDR3 loop spans 17 amino acids. The germline CDR1 and CDR2 sequences are PRHDT and FYEKMQ (reference sequence). The V gene end was trimmed by 5 bases and the J gene end by 6 bases; junction bases not matched to a gene: 10. The CDR3 DNA follows: TGTGCCAGCAGCCCGAAACCCCTAGCGGGGGGGCCCGGGGAGCTGTTTTTT. It is translated as CASSPKPLAGGPGELFF.

The chain carries TRBV6-4 and TRBJ1-1, with D maybe TRBD1 (6 bases). The CDR3 consists of 14 residues. In germline, CDR1 is MRHNA, CDR2 SNTAGT. The V end was cut by 6 bases, the J end by 0 bases, with 11 bases between. The CDR3 sequence: CASSPGHLNTEAFF. DNA for the CDR3: TGTGCCAGCAGCCCGGGACACTTGAACACTGAAGCTTTCTTT.

The count of this clone is one. V and J are TRBV12-5 and TRBJ2-7, with TRBD1 identical over 10 bases. CDR1 and CDR2 from the germline V gene are LGHNT and FRNRAP. This CDR3 has 18 amino acids. With 8 bases clipped from V and 2 bases from J, the junction kept 18 bases outside the gene matches. The CDR3: CASYIVGPGTGATYEQYF. The CDR3 DNA is TGTGCTAGTTATATCGTAGGTCCCGGGACAGGGGCAACCTACGAGCAGTACTTC.

V and J are TRBV5-1 and TRBJ2-7, with TRBD2 matching 9 bases. The CDR3 runs to 14 residues. Germline CDR1 and CDR2: SGHRS and YFSETQ. The V gene end was trimmed by 5 bases and the J gene end by 5 bases; junction bases not matched to a gene: 8. The CDR3 coding sequence is TGCGCCAGCAGGTCTAGCGGGGCAGGGGACGAGCAGTACTTC. This gives the protein CASRSSGAGDEQYF. Full variable domain (rest looked up from reference TRBV5-1 and TRBJ2-7): KAGVTQTPRYLIKTRGQQVTLSCSPISGHRSVSWYQQTPGQGLQFLFEYFSETQRNKGNFPGRFSGRQFSNSRSEMNVSTLELGDSALYLCASRSSGAGDEQYFGPGTRLTVT.

On this clone itself: The junction and the germline gene differ at one end; a read error may be behind it. The V call is TRBV11-1, the J call TRBJ1-1; D gene uncertain. Germline V gene data show CDR1 as SGHAT and CDR2 as FQDESV (reference sequence). The CDR3 sequence is 13 residues long. The CDR3 region has the DNA TGTGCCAGCAGCGTAGCCCTTTACACTGAAGCTTTCTTT. It codes for CASSVALYTEAFF.

This chain joins TRBV7-9 and TRBJ2-7; 9 bases fit TRBD1. CDR1 SEHNR and CDR2 FQNEAQ come from the germline V gene (reference sequence). This CDR3 region has 15 residues. V gave up 1 base and J gave up 3 bases; unmatched junction bases: 4. CDR3 sequence reads: CASSLVRDRDYEQYF. As DNA, the CDR3 is TGTGCCAGCAGCTTAGTTCGGGACAGGGACTACGAGCAGTACTTC.

This clone was observed a few times. The chain couples TRBV4-2 to TRBJ2-2, with 7 bases fitting TRBD1. Looked up from germline, CDR1 is LGHNA and CDR2 is YNFKEQ. J lost 6 bases, V lost 0 bases, and 1 base had no gene match. The CDR3 loop spans 14 amino acids. DNA of the CDR3: TGTGCCAGCAGCCAAGAGCAGGGGGCCGGGGAGCTGTTTTTT. It yields the protein CASSQEQGAGELFF.

V usage is TRBV6-5 and J usage is TRBJ2-2; D is unresolved. The CDR3 has 13 amino acids. Trimming left V 2 bases short and J 6 bases short, with 7 bases between. Germline V CDR1 and CDR2: MNHEY, SVGAGI. CDR3: CASSYRGAGELFF. As DNA, the CDR3 is TGTGCCAGCAGTTACCGTGGGGCCGGGGAGCTGTTTTTT.

V gene TRBV5-1 combines with J gene TRBJ1-3; maybe TRBD1 (6 bases). The CDR3 contains 15 residues. Germline V gene sequence: CDR1 SGHRS, CDR2 YFSETQ. Between the trimmed V and J ends, which lost 0 bases and 7 bases, there was a span of 14 bases. For the CDR3, the DNA is TGCGCCAGCAGCTTGGAGAACGGGGGGCGGAACACCATATATTTT. This sequence encodes CASSLENGGRNTIYF.

The CDR3 DNA is TGCGCCAGCAGCTGGGGGAACGTAGCGGGGGGAAATGAGCAGTTCTTC. Protein sequence: CASSWGNVAGGNEQFF. This sequence joins TRBV5-1 and TRBJ2-1; 10 bases match TRBD2. The CDR3 has 16 residues. V lost 3 bases, J lost 7 bases, and 10 bases stayed unmatched. In germline, CDR1 is SGHRS, CDR2 YFSETQ.

The rearrangement joins TRBV19 to TRBJ2-3; maybe TRBD2 (5 bases). V lost 5 bases, J lost 2 bases, and 17 bases lay in between. The CDR3 sequence is 16 residues long. Per germline, CDR1 LNHDA and CDR2 SQIVND (reference sequence). This chain's CDR3 is CASSRLAGIPTDTQYF. The CDR3, as DNA: TGTGCCAGTAGTCGTCTAGCCGGAATCCCCACAGATACGCAGTATTTT.

This clone has just a few counts. The chain carries TRBV12-5 and TRBJ1-4, with D unresolved. CDR3 size: 16 residues. The V end lost 1 base, the J end lost 5 bases, and 14 bases lay between the germline ends. CDR1 is LGHNT and CDR2 is FRNRAP in the germline V gene. The CDR3 is CASGLGISFENEKLFF. The CDR3 nucleotides are TGTGCTAGTGGTTTGGGCATAAGTTTCGAGAATGAAAAACTGTTTTTT.

The V gene is TRBV5-6, the J gene TRBJ2-2; 11 positions match TRBD1. This CDR3 contains 16 residues. V was clipped by 4 bases and J by 4 bases; unmatched bases: 6. Per germline, CDR1 SGHDT and CDR2 YYEEEE. The DNA for the CDR3 is TGTGCCAGCAGCGCACCCGGGACAGGGGGCACCGGGGAGCTGTTTTTT. Translating it yields CASSAPGTGGTGELFF.